This record concerns one T cell receptor (beta chain) sequence. Per the germline V gene, CDR1 is DFQATT and CDR2 is SNEGSKA (reference sequence). This CDR3 region has 14 residues. Trimming took off 3 bases at V and 4 bases at J, with 16 bases between the two ends. These data come from a study of blood T cell repertoires in COVID-19. In the study's own analysis: Counts of nucleated cells, estimated from reference gene primer amplification, were obtained. The method was immunoSEQ multiplex PCR; TCRdb's version includes in-frame clones alone and lacks a portion of them. Clone size and V and J calls were adopted from that table, with D and trimming inferred from the DNA. This table has about 270,000 clones, 80% to 90% appearing once.

Sequenced: peripheral blood. The chain recombines TRBV20-1 with TRBJ2-7; TRBD2 is a possible D gene (6 bases). This clonotype originated in a woman in her seventies with acute or convalescent COVID-19. The CDR3 coding sequence is TGCAGTGCTAGTCCGTGGCTAGCGAGGTACGAGCAGTACTTC. This translates into CSASPWLARYEQYF.